The present T cell receptor (beta chain) was sequenced within a study of blood T cell repertoires in COVID-19. Authors' data handling: Amplification from reference gene primers served as the basis for estimated nucleated cell counts. The repertoire was sequenced with immunoSEQ multiplex PCR; TCRdb's copy has only in-frame clones and lacks some. V and J calls and clone size follow that table, whereas D and trimming were derived from the DNA. The sample records over 350,000 clones, roughly 88% being singletons. Researchers sorted participants into cohorts using their self-reported clinical history. V trimming: 2 bases; J trimming: 4 bases; junction bases outside the gene matches: 5. The germline CDR1 and CDR2 sequences are GTSNPN and SVGIG (reference sequence). The length of the CDR3 is 14 residues.

This TCR came from a woman aged 25-40 years with acute COVID-19. Sequencing was performed on PBMCs or T cells enriched from blood (not recorded which). This chain joins TRBV30 and TRBJ1-2, with TRBD1 matching over 9 bases. In DNA form, the CDR3 reads TGTGCCTGGAGTCCGCCGGGACAGGGCTATGGCTACACCTTC. Its protein product is CAWSPPGQGYGYTF.